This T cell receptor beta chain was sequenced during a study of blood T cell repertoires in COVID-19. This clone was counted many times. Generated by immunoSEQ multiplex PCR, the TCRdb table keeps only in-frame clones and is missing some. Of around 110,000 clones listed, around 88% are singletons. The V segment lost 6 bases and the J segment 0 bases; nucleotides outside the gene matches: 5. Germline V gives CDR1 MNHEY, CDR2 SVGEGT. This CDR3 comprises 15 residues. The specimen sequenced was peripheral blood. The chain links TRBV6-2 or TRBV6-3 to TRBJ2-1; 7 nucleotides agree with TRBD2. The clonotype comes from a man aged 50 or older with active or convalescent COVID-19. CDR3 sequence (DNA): TGTGCCAGCAGCCTAGCGGAGCTCTCCTACAATGAGCAGTTCTTC. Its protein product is CASSLAELSYNEQFF.